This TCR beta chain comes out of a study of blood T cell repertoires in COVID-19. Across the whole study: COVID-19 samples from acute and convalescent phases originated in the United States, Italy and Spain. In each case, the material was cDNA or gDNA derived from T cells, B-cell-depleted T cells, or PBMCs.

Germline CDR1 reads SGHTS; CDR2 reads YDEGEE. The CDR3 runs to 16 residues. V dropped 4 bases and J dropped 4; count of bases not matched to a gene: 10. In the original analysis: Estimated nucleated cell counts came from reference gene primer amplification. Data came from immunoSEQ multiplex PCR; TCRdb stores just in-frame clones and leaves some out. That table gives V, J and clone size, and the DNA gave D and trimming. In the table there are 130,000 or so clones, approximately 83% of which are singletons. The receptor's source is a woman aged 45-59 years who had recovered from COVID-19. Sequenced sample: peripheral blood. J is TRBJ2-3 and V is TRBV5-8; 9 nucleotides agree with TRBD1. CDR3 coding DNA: TGTGCCAGCAGCCTAGGGACAGGGAGAGGGTCAGATACGCAGTATTTT. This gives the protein CASSLGTGRGSDTQYF.